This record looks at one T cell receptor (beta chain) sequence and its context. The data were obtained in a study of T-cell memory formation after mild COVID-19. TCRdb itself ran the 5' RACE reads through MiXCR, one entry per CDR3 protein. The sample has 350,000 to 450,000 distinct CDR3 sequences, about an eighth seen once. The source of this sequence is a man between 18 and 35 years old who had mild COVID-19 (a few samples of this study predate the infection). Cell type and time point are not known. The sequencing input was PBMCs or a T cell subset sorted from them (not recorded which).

CDR3 loop: CASSTRGGINEQFF. CDR3 nucleotides: TGTGCCAGCAGCACCCGAGGGGGGATTAATGAGCAGTTCTTC. The chain combines TRBV9 with TRBJ2-1, with D tentatively TRBD1 or TRBD2 (6 bases each). The CDR3 totals 14 residues. The ends were cut back, 4 bases at V and 7 bases at J, with 15 bases in the middle. From germline, CDR1 is SGDLS and CDR2 YYNGEE.